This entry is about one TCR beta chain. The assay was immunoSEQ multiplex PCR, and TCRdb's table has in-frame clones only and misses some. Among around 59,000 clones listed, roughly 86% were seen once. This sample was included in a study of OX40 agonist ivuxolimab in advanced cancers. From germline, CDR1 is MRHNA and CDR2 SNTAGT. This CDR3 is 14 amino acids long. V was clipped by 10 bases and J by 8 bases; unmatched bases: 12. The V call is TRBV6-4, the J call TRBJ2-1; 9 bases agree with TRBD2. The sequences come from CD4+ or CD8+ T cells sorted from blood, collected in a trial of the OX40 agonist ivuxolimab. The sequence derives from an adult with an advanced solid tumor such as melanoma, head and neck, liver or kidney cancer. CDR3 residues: CATRLAVNRDEQFF. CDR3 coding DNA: TGTGCCACCCGACTAGCGGTCAATAGGGATGAGCAGTTCTTC.